Following are 2 T cell receptor beta chains from one sample sequenced in a study of blood T cell repertoires in COVID-19. Sequencing used immunoSEQ multiplex PCR; TCRdb keeps in-frame clones, though not all of them. In the table there are about 260,000 clones, about 89% of which are singletons. The sequenced sample was peripheral blood. The receptors come from a man aged 35 to 55 with active or convalescent COVID-19.

The chain joins TRBV19 to TRBJ1-1, with unresolved D. The V and J ends lost 6 bases and 6 bases respectively, with 23 bases between them. The germline gives CDR1 LNHDA, CDR2 SQIVND (reference sequence). The CDR3 contains 16 residues. The CDR3 protein is CASRPLGVDGRAEAFF. In DNA, the CDR3 is TGTGCCAGTAGGCCGCTAGGTGTAGACGGCCGCGCTGAAGCTTTCTTT.

This chain uses TRBV3-1 (or the pseudogene TRBV3-2) with TRBJ1-2; possible D gene TRBD1, 6 bases. Germline CDR1 LGHDT, CDR2 YNNKEL (reference sequence). The CDR3 length is 14 residues. The V gene lost 0 bases and the J gene lost 5 bases, with 10 bases spanning the gap. The chain's CDR3 is CASSQERQVYGYTF. The CDR3 region has the DNA TGTGCCAGCAGCCAAGAGAGACAGGTTTATGGCTACACCTTC.